This T cell receptor beta chain was recovered during a study of blood T cell repertoires in COVID-19. Looking at the study overall: Specimens from acute and convalescent COVID-19 originated in the United States, Italy and Spain.

Authors' analysis steps: Nucleated cell counts were estimated from reference gene primer amplification. Profiled with immunoSEQ multiplex PCR; TCRdb holds only in-frame clones, not every one. That table is the source of V, J and clone size, and D and trimming were worked out from the DNA. The profile covers 200,000 to 250,000 clones, with 65% to 90% appearing a single time and roughly 10% taken by the ten largest. The sequenced sample was peripheral blood. This TCR came from a man between 50 and 59 years old with active or convalescent COVID-19.

CDR3 in amino acids: CASSPHDREAGNTIYF. CDR3 in DNA: TGTGCCAGCAGTCCACACGACAGAGAAGCTGGAAACACCATATATTTT. The V call is TRBV6-6, the J call TRBJ1-3, with D possibly TRBD1 on 5 matching bases. Trimming pared 5 bases from V and 2 bases from J, leaving 16 bases between. The CDR3 extends over 16 amino acids. Germline values: CDR1 MNHNY, CDR2 SVGAGI (reference sequence).